This TCR beta chain derives from a study of cytomegalovirus exposure and HLA in healthy donors. J was trimmed by 1 base and V by 0 bases; bases with no gene match: 4. Germline values: CDR1 SGHRS, CDR2 YFSETQ. This CDR3 has 17 amino acids. Regarding this clone: Its antigen is unknown.

PCR involved 60 Vbeta and 13 Jbeta primers. Profiled with immunoSEQ multiplex PCR; TCRdb holds only in-frame clones, not every one. The sample records under 200,000 clones, 82% being singletons. Study-wide results and limits: Later genetic work tied a missense DCLRE1C variant to beta-chain V and J trimming. Presence/absence analysis assumed near-uniform sequencing depth across donors.

The sequenced sample was PBMCs. The chain has TRBV5-1 and TRBJ2-2; 9 bases align to TRBD2. The origin of this receptor is a young woman in good health and CMV-seronegative. The CDR3 DNA is TGCGCCAGCAGCTTGGCACTAGCGGGTGAGAACACCGGGGAGCTGTTTTTT. This sequence encodes CASSLALAGENTGELFF.